This entry concerns a single TCR beta chain. It is likely a read error, because the conserved phenylalanine at the end of the CDR3 is missing. Because the CDR3's place on the DNA is in doubt, the DNA is left out and the CDR3 is given as listed by TCRdb. Germline-derived CDR1 and CDR2 are DFQATT and SNEGSKA (reference sequence). With termini counted, the CDR3 has 9 amino acids. The data originate from a study of blood T cell repertoires in COVID-19. Produced via immunoSEQ multiplex PCR; TCRdb's table is partial and in-frame only. The sample has about 180,000 clones; approximately 89% are singletons. The origin of this receptor is a woman in her twenties or thirties with acute or convalescent COVID-19. The V and J genes are TRBV20-1 and TRBJ2-2; TRBD2, as called in the table, went unchecked against the DNA. The sequenced material came from peripheral blood. CDR3 loop: CSARDLRLV.